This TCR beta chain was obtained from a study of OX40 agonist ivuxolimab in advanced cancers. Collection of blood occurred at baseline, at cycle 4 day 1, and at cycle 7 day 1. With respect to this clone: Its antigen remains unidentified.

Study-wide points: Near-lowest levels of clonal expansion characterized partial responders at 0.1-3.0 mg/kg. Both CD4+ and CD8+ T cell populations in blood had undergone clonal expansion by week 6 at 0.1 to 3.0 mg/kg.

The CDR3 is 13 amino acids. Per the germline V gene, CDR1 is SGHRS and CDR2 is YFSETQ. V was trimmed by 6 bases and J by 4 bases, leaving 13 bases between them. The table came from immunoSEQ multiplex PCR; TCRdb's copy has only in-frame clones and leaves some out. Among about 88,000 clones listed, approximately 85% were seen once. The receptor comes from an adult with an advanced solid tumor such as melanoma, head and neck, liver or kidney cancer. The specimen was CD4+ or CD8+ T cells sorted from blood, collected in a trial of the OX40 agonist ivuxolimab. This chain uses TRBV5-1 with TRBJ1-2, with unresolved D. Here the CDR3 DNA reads TGCGCCAGCACCCCCGACATGAGCTATGGCTACACCTTC. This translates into CASTPDMSYGYTF.